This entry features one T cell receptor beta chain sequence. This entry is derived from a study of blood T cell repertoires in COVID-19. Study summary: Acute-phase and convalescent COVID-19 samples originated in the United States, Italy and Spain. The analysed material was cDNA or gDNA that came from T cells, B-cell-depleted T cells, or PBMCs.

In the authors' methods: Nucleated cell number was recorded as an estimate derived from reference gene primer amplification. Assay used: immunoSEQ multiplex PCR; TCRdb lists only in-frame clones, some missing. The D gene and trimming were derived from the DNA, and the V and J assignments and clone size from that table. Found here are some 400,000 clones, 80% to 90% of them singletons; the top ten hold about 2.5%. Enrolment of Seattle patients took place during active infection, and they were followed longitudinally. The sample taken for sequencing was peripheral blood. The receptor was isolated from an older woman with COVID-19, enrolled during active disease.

The CDR3 reads CASSEGFGRGRTEAFF. The DNA of the CDR3 is TGTGCCAGCAGTGAAGGTTTTGGCAGGGGACGCACTGAAGCTTTCTTT. The rearrangement joins TRBV2 to TRBJ1-1, with D perhaps matching TRBD1 (6 bases). Per the germline V gene, CDR1 is SNHLY and CDR2 is FYNNEI. Trimming left V 1 base short and J 4 bases short, with 16 bases between. This CDR3 is 16 amino acids long.